These 17 T cell receptor beta chains share one sample of origin, sequenced in a study of radiotherapy plus CTLA-4 blockade in lung cancer. Sequencing used immunoSEQ multiplex PCR; TCRdb keeps in-frame clones, though not all of them. Of some 73,000 clones in the sample, about 79% were seen once. The sequencing used peripheral blood, collected from a patient treated with radiotherapy plus ipilimumab. The receptors here all came from a human donor with non-small cell lung cancer whose response to radiotherapy plus ipilimumab could not be evaluated. Some clones in this sample may be carry-over from other donors' samples.

This chain's CDR3 is CASSPPTPGQGERAEAFF. CDR3 DNA sequence: TGTGCCAGCAGCCCACCGACCCCAGGACAGGGGGAGAGGGCTGAAGCTTTCTTT. The gene calls are TRBV5-4 and TRBJ1-1; 10 bases match TRBD1. V was pared by 4 bases and J by 6 bases, with 18 bases of the junction left unmatched. This CDR3 comprises 18 residues. CDR1 and CDR2 (germline): SGHNT, YYREEE (reference sequence). The full variable domain, rest sourced from reference TRBV5-4 and TRBJ1-1, is ETGVTQSPTHLIKTRGQQVTLRCSSQSGHNTVSWYQQALGQGPQFIFQYYREEENGRGNFPPRFSGLQFPNYSSELNVNALELDDSALYLCASSPPTPGQGERAEAFFGQGTRLTVV.

The rearrangement joins TRBV9 to TRBJ2-1, with TRBD2 identical over 8 bases. This CDR3 is built from 15 residues. Germline-derived CDR1 and CDR2 are SGDLS and YYNGEE. Trimming removed 0 bases from V and 2 bases from J; junction bases left unmatched: 1. The CDR3 protein is CASSVAGGTYNEQFF. CDR3 DNA: TGTGCCAGCAGCGTAGCGGGGGGGACCTACAATGAGCAGTTCTTC.

A single count supports this clone. The genes are TRBV28 and TRBJ1-2; 8 nucleotides line up with TRBD1. Trimming at V came to 4 bases and at J to 2 bases, leaving 18 bases not matched to a gene. CDR1 and CDR2 (germline): MDHEN, SYDVKM. The CDR3 consists of 19 residues. The CDR3 nucleotides read TGTGCCAGCAGTTCTACCGCCGGGACAGGAACGCTCTTAAACTATGGCTACACCTTC. This gives the protein CASSSTAGTGTLLNYGYTF.

The rearrangement links TRBV27 to TRBJ2-7; TRBD2 matches at 8 bases. V was pared by 6 bases and J by 3 bases, with 1 base of the junction left unmatched. The CDR3 is 12 residues long. CDR1 and CDR2 from the germline V gene are MNHEY and SMNVEV (reference sequence). The CDR3 spells CASSRGGYEQYF. The CDR3 DNA reads as TGTGCCAGCAGCCGGGGGGGCTACGAGCAGTACTTC.

This chain uses TRBV4-1 with TRBJ2-5; 11 bases fit TRBD2. Germline-derived CDR1 and CDR2 are MGHRA and YSYEKL. The junction had 6 bases not matched to a gene; V was cut back by 7 bases and J by 5 bases. This CDR3 has 14 residues. Here the CDR3 reads CASISSGGAETQYF. The CDR3 DNA sequence: TGCGCCAGCATCAGTAGCGGGGGGGCTGAGACCCAGTACTTC.

CDR3 nucleotide sequence: TGTGCCAGCAGTTCCGACAGGGGAAGGCCCCAGCATTTT. This translates into CASSSDRGRPQHF. The rearrangement joins TRBV2 to TRBJ1-5; 8 bases match TRBD1. This CDR3 contains 13 residues. Germline CDR1 and CDR2: SNHLY and FYNNEI. Losses at the gene ends were 5 bases for V and 9 bases for J; bases not matched to a gene: 6.

This rearrangement joins TRBV15 to TRBJ2-7; 9 bases align to TRBD1. Losses at the gene ends were 4 bases for V and 2 bases for J; bases not matched to a gene: 12. Germline assignment: CDR1 LNHNV and CDR2 YYDKDF (reference sequence). The CDR3 contains 17 residues. In DNA, the CDR3 is TGTGCCACCAGCACGACAGGGGGGCGAGCGGTACCCTACGAGCAGTACTTC. Amino acids: CATSTTGGRAVPYEQYF.

This rearrangement joins TRBV11-3 to TRBJ2-3; 9 bases match TRBD2. CDR3 length: 14 residues. Germline V gene data show CDR1 as SGHNT and CDR2 as YENEEA. V lost 3 bases to trimming and J lost 3 bases; unmatched junction nucleotides: 1. The CDR3 nucleotides read TGTGCCAGCAGCTTTAGCGGGGGTACAGATACGCAGTATTTT. Protein product: CASSFSGGTDTQYF.

The chain recombines TRBV11-2 with TRBJ2-1, with TRBD2 matching 8 bases. The CDR3 has 15 amino acids. Germline V gene sequence: CDR1 SGHAT, CDR2 FQNNGV. V was clipped by 5 bases and J by 1 base; unmatched bases: 4. The CDR3 is CASSRGGTSYNEQFF. The CDR3 nucleotides are TGTGCCAGCAGCCGCGGGGGGACGTCCTACAATGAGCAGTTCTTC.

This rearrangement joins TRBV5-1 to TRBJ2-7, with D maybe TRBD1 (6 bases). Trimming shortened V by 4 bases and J by 1 base, and 24 bases separated the two germline ends. The CDR3 extends over 18 amino acids. CDR1 is SGHRS and CDR2 is YFSETQ in the germline V gene. DNA of the CDR3: TGCGCCAGCAGCACCTCGACAGGAGGAATGCCTAGATCCTACGAGCAGTACTTC. It codes for CASSTSTGGMPRSYEQYF.

This clone was seen more than once but under ten times. The chain recombines TRBV9 with TRBJ2-5, with 12 bases identical to TRBD2. The V gene's germline CDR1 is SGDLS and CDR2 YYNGEE. The V gene end was trimmed by 0 bases and the J gene end by 5 bases; junction bases not matched to a gene: 8. CDR3 length: 17 amino acids. The CDR3 nucleotides are TGTGCCAGCAGCGTAGGCCAACTAGCGGGGGGATCGGAGACCCAGTACTTC. This encodes CASSVGQLAGGSETQYF.

In this sample, this clone turned up once. The chain combines TRBV7-2 with TRBJ1-3; D remains unclear. The V end was cut by 1 base, the J end by 0 bases, with 4 bases between. The CDR3 spans 14 residues. Germline-derived CDR1 and CDR2 are SGHTA and FQGNSA. CDR3 region: CASSLGPSGNTIYF. CDR3 DNA sequence: TGTGCCAGCAGCTTAGGGCCCTCTGGAAACACCATATATTTT.

The chain's CDR3 is CASSLSPLQADNEQFF. CDR3 sequence (DNA): TGTGCCAGCAGTTTATCCCCACTCCAAGCCGACAATGAGCAGTTCTTC. The chain uses TRBV27 and TRBJ2-1; no reliable D call. This CDR3 spans 16 amino acids. V dropped 0 bases and J dropped 5 bases, with 14 bases sitting between them. The V gene's germline CDR1 is MNHEY and CDR2 SMNVEV (reference sequence).

The chain carries TRBV9 and TRBJ1-3, with 8 bases lining up with TRBD1. CDR3 length: 16 amino acids. Losses at the gene ends were 0 bases for V and 5 bases for J; bases not matched to a gene: 7. Germline V CDR1 and CDR2: SGDLS, YYNGEE. CDR3 region: CASSVATGGFRNTIYF. The CDR3 DNA follows: TGTGCCAGCAGCGTAGCTACAGGGGGTTTTAGAAACACCATATATTTT.

The rearrangement joins TRBV11-3 to TRBJ2-2; D is perhaps TRBD1 (5 bases). Per the germline V gene, CDR1 is SGHNT and CDR2 is YENEEA. The CDR3 has 14 residues. The germline V and J ends were trimmed by 1 base and 6 bases, with 9 bases remaining between them. The CDR3 is CASSLGQKAGELFF. DNA of the CDR3: TGTGCCAGCAGCTTAGGACAGAAGGCCGGGGAGCTGTTTTTT. Variable domain in full (rest from reference TRBV11-3 and TRBJ2-2): EAGVVQSPRYKIIEKKQPVAFWCNPISGHNTLYWYLQNLGQGPELLIRYENEEAVDDSQLPKDRFSAERLKGVDSTLKIQPAELGDSAVYLCASSLGQKAGELFFGEGSRLTVL.

The CDR3 spells CSVGQVGETQYF. As DNA, the CDR3 is TGCAGCGTTGGACAGGTCGGGGAGACCCAGTACTTC. The rearrangement links TRBV29-1 to TRBJ2-5; TRBD1 is a possible D gene (6 bases). Looked up from germline, CDR1 is SQVTM and CDR2 is ANQGSEA. This CDR3 contains 12 residues. Between the trimmed V and J ends, which lost 4 bases and 5 bases, there was a span of 11 bases.

The CDR3 sequence is CASSVSPGADNYGYTF. The DNA for the CDR3 is TGTGCCAGCAGCGTCTCCCCAGGGGCGGATAACTATGGCTACACCTTC. The rearrangement joins TRBV9 to TRBJ1-2; D may be TRBD1 (6 bases). This CDR3 is 16 amino acids long. V was shortened by 2 bases and J by 1 base, with 15 bases between the two germline ends. The germline CDR1 and CDR2 sequences are SGDLS and YYNGEE.